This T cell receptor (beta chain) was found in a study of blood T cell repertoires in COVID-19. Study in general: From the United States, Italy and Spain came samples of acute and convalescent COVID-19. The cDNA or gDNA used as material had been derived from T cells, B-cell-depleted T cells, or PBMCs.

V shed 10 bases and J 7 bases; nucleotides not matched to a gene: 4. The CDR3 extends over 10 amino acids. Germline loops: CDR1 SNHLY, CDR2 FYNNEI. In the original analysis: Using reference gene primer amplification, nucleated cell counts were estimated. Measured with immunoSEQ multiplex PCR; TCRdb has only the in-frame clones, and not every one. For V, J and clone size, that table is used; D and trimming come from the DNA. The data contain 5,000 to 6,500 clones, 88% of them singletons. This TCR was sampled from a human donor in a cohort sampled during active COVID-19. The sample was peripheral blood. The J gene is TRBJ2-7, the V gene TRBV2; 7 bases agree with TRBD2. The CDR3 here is CAIGLGEQYF. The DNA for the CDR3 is TGTGCCATCGGACTAGGGGAGCAGTACTTC. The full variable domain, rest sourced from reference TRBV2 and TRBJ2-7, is EPEVTQTPSHQVTQMGQEVILRCVPISNHLYFYWYRQILGQKVEFLVSFYNNEISEKSEIFDDQFSVERPDGSNFTLKIRSTKLEDSAMYFCAIGLGEQYFGPGTRLTVT.